Listed below are T cell receptor beta chains from one sample, sequenced in a study of T cell responses to AZD1222 COVID-19 vaccine. Using immunoSEQ multiplex PCR, the repertoire was profiled, and TCRdb retains in-frame clones only, with some absent. The data contain 100,000 to 150,000 clones, less than 95% of them singletons. Sequenced here: peripheral blood, sampled on day 0 of MenACWY control vaccination. These receptor sequences come from an adult in good health. CDR3s include the opening cysteine and the closing phenylalanine or tryptophan. A D gene is named only where the DNA matches it firmly. Rows give clone size only sometimes, using once, few, many, or a class for an expanded clone.

>NA|TRBV5-5|TRBD1|TRBJ1-4
TGTGCCAGCAGCCCCCGGACAGGGGGTAATGAAAAACTGTTTTTT
CASSPRTGGNEKLFF
>NA|TRBV20-1|NA|TRBJ2-7
TGCAGTGGGCGGGGTCCCCACGAGCAGTACTTC
CSGRGPHEQYF
>NA|TRBV4-3|NA|TRBJ1-2
TGCGCCAGCAGCCAAGATCGGGGCCGCATGGTAGGGTACACCTTC
CASSQDRGRMVGYTF
>NA|TRBV9|NA|TRBJ1-3
TGTGCCAGCAGCGTAGCAGTCTCTGGAAACACCATATATTTT
CASSVAVSGNTIYF
>NA|TRBV5-1|NA|TRBJ1-5
TGCGCCAGCAGCTTGATTCCCAATCAGCCCCAGCATTTT
CASSLIPNQPQHF
>NA|TRBV18|NA|TRBJ1-1
TGTGCCAGCTCAGAGGGACAGAACACTGAAGCTTTCTTT
CASSEGQNTEAFF
>NA|TRBV5-4|NA|TRBJ2-1
TGTGCCAGCAGCTTGGGTCGGGGCAAGGAGTTCTTC
CASSLGRGKEFF
>NA|TRBV6-5|NA|TRBJ1-5
TGTGCCAGTTCCGAGGGTGCGGGCAATCAGCCCCAGCATTTT
CASSEGAGNQPQHF
>NA|TRBV6-5|NA|TRBJ1-4
TGTGCCAGCAGCCCCGGGAGAACTAATGAAAAACTGTTTTTT
CASSPGRTNEKLFF
>NA|TRBV28|TRBD2|TRBJ2-3
TGTGCCAGCGGTCGAGCGGGGAACACAGATACGCAGTATTTT
CASGRAGNTDTQYF
>NA|TRBV21-1|NA|TRBJ2-5
TGTGCCAGCAGCAAATGGGGACAGGGGTTGTGTTCCGAACAAGAGACCCAGTACTTC
CASSKWGQGLCSEQETQYF
>NA|TRBV29-1|TRBD1|TRBJ1-1
TGCAGCGTAGACAGGGTGGGCACTGAAGCTTTCTTT
CSVDRVGTEAFF
>NA|TRBV2|TRBD2|TRBJ2-1
TGTGCCAGCAGTGTGTTAGCGGGGGTCTACAATGAGCAGTTCTTC
CASSVLAGVYNEQFF
>NA|TRBV2|NA|TRBJ2-3
TGTGCCAGCAGCCCACAGGGGACTAGCACAGATACGCAGTATTTT
CASSPQGTSTDTQYF
>NA|TRBV6-2/TRBV6-3|TRBD2|TRBJ2-5
TGTGCCAGCAGTTACTCGATACTAGCGGGAGGGGAGACCCAGTACTTC
CASSYSILAGGETQYF
>few|TRBV4-1|NA|TRBJ2-2
TGCGCCAGCAGCCAAGATGGGCCAGCAACCGGGGAGCTGTTTTTT
CASSQDGPATGELFF
>few|TRBV15|NA|TRBJ2-1
TGTGCCACCAGCACATCGGGCCTGACCTACAATGAGCAGTTCTTC
CATSTSGLTYNEQFF
>NA|TRBV3-1/TRBV3-2|TRBD1|TRBJ1-2
TGTGCCAGCAGCCAAAGCTCGGGACAGATCCACTATGGCTACACCTTC
CASSQSSGQIHYGYTF